Listed below are T cell receptor beta chains from one sample, sequenced in a study of shared clonotypes between healthy human individuals. Sequencing used immunoSEQ multiplex PCR; TCRdb keeps in-frame clones, though not all of them. Of under 650,000 clones in the sample, approximately 95% were seen once. Source material: naive CD4+ T cells sorted from blood. The receptors originated from a woman in her 30s in good health. The CDR3 runs from the conserved cysteine through the conserved F or W. Each record gives: V gene, J gene, D gene, clone size, CDR3 protein, CDR3 DNA. A D gene is named only where the DNA matches it firmly. Clone size appears in some rows only: once, few, many, or a class for an expanded clone.

>TRBV4-1|TRBJ2-7|TRBD1|.
CASSHPGTGRYEQYF
TGCGCCAGCAGCCACCCCGGGACAGGGAGATACGAGCAGTACTTC
>TRBV7-2|TRBJ2-1|TRBD2|.
CASSLETSGSGKFF
TGTGCCAGCAGCTTAGAAACTAGCGGGAGTGGAAAGTTCTTC
>TRBV19|TRBJ1-1|.|.
CASSPALRARGEAFF
TGTGCCAGTAGTCCCGCTCTACGGGCACGTGGGGAAGCTTTCTTT
>TRBV10-3|TRBJ2-1|TRBD2|.
CAISERAGVRNEQFF
TGTGCCATCAGTGAGAGGGCGGGAGTGCGCAATGAGCAGTTCTTC
>TRBV11-1|TRBJ2-2|.|.
CASSLADGKRSGELFF
TGTGCCAGCAGCTTAGCTGACGGGAAGAGGAGCGGGGAGCTGTTTTTT
>TRBV28|TRBJ2-4|TRBD1|.
CASSVTGTGKNIQYF
TGTGCCAGCAGTGTTACCGGGACAGGCAAAAACATTCAGTACTTC
>TRBV7-8|TRBJ2-5|.|.
CASSLREQETQYF
TGTGCCAGCAGCTTAAGGGAGCAAGAGACCCAGTACTTC
>TRBV28|TRBJ1-5|TRBD1|.
CASRSRQGEGDQPQHF
TGTGCCAGCAGATCCAGACAGGGCGAGGGGGATCAGCCCCAGCATTTT
>TRBV6-4|TRBJ2-1|.|.
CASSDGIAAYNEQFF
TGTGCCAGCAGTGACGGTATAGCGGCCTACAATGAGCAGTTCTTC
>TRBV28|TRBJ1-5|.|once
CASSLLWVRQSSNQPQHF
TGTGCCAGCAGTTTACTGTGGGTAAGACAGAGTAGCAATCAGCCCCAGCATTTT
>TRBV7-8|TRBJ2-7|.|.
CASSESAASSYEQYF
TGTGCCAGCAGCGAAAGCGCTGCAAGCTCCTACGAGCAGTACTTC
>TRBV9|TRBJ2-7|TRBD1|few
CASGGTGTEQYF
TGTGCCAGCGGCGGGACAGGGACCGAGCAGTACTTC